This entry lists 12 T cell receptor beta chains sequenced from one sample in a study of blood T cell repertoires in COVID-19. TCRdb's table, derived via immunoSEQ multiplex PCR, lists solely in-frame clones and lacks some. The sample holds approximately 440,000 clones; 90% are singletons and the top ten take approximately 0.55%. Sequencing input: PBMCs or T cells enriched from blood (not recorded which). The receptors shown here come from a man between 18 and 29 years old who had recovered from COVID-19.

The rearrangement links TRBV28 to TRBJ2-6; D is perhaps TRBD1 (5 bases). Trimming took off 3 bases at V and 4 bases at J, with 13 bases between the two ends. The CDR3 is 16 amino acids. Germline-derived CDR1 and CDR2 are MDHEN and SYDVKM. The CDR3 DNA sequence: TGTGCCAGCAGTTTTGTCGACAGCTCCGGGGCCAACGTCCTGACTTTC. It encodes CASSFVDSSGANVLTF. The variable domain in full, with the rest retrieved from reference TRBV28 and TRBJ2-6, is DVKVTQSSRYLVKRTGEKVFLECVQDMDHENMFWYRQDPGLGLRLIYFSYDVKMKEKGDIPEGYSVSREKKERFSLILESASTNQTSMYLCASSFVDSSGANVLTFGAGSRLTVL.

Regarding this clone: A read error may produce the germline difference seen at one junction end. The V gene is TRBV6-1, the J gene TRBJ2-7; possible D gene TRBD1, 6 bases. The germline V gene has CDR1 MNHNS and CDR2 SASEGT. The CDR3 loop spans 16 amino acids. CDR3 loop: CANSDWGRGYSYEQYF. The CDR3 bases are TGTGCCAACAGTGATTGGGGCAGGGGATATTCCTACGAGCAGTACTTC.

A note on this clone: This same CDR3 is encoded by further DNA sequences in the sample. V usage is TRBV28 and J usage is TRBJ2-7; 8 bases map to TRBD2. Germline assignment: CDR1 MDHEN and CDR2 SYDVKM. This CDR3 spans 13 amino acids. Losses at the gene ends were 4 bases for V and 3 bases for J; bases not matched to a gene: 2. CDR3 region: CASSSSGSYEQYF. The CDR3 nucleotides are TGTGCCAGCAGTTCCAGCGGGAGCTACGAGCAGTACTTC.

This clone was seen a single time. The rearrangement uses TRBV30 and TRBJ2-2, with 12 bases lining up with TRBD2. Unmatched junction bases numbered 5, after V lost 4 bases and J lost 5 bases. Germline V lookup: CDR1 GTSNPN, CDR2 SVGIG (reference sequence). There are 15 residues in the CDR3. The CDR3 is CAWKGLAGYTGELFF. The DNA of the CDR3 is TGTGCCTGGAAAGGACTAGCGGGATATACCGGGGAGCTGTTTTTT.

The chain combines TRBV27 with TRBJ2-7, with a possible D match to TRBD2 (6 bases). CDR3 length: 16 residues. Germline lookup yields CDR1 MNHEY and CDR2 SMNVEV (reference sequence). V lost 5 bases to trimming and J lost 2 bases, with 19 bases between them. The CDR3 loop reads CASSPKVGLAPYEQYF. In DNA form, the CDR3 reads TGTGCCAGCAGTCCAAAGGTAGGGCTAGCGCCCTACGAGCAGTACTTC.

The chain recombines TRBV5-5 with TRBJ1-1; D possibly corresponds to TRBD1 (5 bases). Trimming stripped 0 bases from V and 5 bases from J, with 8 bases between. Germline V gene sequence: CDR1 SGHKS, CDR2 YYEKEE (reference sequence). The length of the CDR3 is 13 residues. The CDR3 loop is CASSLGPGTEAFF. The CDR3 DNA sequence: TGTGCCAGCAGCTTGGGGCCAGGGACTGAAGCTTTCTTT.

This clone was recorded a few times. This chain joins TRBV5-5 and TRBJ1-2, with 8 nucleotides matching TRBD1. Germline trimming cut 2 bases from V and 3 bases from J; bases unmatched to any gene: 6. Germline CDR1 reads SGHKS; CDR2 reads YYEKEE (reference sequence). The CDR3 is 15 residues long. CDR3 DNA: TGTGCCAGCAGCTTAGGGCAGGGGGCCTACTATGGCTACACCTTC. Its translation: CASSLGQGAYYGYTF.

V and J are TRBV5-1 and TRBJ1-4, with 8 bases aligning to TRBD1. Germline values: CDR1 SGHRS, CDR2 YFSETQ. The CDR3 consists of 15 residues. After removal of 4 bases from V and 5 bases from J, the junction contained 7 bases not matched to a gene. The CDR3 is CASSLRGQENEKLFF. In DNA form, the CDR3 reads TGCGCCAGCAGCCTCAGGGGACAGGAGAATGAAAAACTGTTTTTT.

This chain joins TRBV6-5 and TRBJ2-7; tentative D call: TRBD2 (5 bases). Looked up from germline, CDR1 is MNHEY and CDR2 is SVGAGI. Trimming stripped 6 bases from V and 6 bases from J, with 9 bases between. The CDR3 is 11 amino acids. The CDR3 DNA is TGTGCCAGCAGGGGTGCGGGCGAGCAGTACTTC. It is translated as CASRGAGEQYF.

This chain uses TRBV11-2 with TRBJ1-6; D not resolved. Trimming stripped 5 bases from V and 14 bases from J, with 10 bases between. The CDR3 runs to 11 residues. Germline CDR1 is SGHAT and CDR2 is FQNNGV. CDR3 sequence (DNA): TGTGCCAGCAGCCACGGACTGGCCCTCCACTTT. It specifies CASSHGLALHF.

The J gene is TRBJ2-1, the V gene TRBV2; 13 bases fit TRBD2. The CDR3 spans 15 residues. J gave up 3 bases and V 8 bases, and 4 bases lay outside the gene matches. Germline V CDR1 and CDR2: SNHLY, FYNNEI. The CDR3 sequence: CASPGLAGYYNEQFF. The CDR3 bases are TGTGCCAGCCCGGGACTAGCGGGATACTACAATGAGCAGTTCTTC.

The DNA for the CDR3 is TGTGCCAGCAGCTCGCCAGCGCCTTATAATTCACCCCTCCACTTT. It yields the protein CASSSPAPYNSPLHF. This sequence joins TRBV5-4 and TRBJ1-6; D uncertain. Germline V lookup: CDR1 SGHNT, CDR2 YYREEE (reference sequence). The CDR3 spans 15 residues. Trimming pared 3 bases from V and 4 bases from J, leaving 11 bases between. Looking up the rest from reference TRBV5-4 and TRBJ1-6 gives the full variable domain: ETGVTQSPTHLIKTRGQQVTLRCSSQSGHNTVSWYQQALGQGPQFIFQYYREEENGRGNFPPRFSGLQFPNYSSELNVNALELDDSALYLCASSSPAPYNSPLHFGNGTRLTVT.